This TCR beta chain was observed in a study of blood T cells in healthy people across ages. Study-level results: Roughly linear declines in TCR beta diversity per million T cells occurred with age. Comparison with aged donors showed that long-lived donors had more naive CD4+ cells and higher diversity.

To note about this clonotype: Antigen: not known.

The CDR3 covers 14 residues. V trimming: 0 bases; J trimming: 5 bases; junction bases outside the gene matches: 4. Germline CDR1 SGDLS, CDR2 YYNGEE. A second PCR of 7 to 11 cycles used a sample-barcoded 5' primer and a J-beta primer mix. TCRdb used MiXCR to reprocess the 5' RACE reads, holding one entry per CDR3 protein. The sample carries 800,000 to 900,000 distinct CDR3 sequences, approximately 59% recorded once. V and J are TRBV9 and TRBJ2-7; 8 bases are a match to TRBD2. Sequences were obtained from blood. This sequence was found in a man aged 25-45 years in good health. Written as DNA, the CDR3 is TGTGCCAGCAGCGTAGCGGGGGGGCCCGACGAGCAGTACTTC. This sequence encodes CASSVAGGPDEQYF.